A selection of T cell receptor beta chains follows, all from one sample in a study of cytomegalovirus exposure and HLA in healthy donors. The table came from immunoSEQ multiplex PCR; TCRdb's copy has only in-frame clones and leaves some out. This table has about 200,000 clones, more than 85% appearing once. Sequencing was performed on PBMCs. The receptors here all came from a young woman in good health and CMV-seronegative. The CDR3 runs from the conserved cysteine through the conserved F or W. D genes are given only for firm matches. The listing skips clone size in some rows; elsewhere it reads once, few, many or a size class.

D gene,V gene,J gene,clone size,CDR3 DNA,CDR3 protein
TRBD1,TRBV14,TRBJ1-1,.,TGTGCCAGCAGCCAAGATGAGGGACAGGGGGCCGCTGAAGCTTTCTTT,CASSQDEGQGAAEAFF
.,TRBV7-9,TRBJ1-2,.,TGTGCCAGCAGTCCCGGGCAGGCCGCGGGTGGCTACACCTTC,CASSPGQAAGGYTF
.,TRBV7-2,TRBJ2-7,.,TGTGCCAGCAGTCCTCCAGCGGGTGTGCAGTACTTC,CASSPPAGVQYF
.,TRBV2,TRBJ1-2,.,TGTGCCAGCAGAGTACGGAGTAACTATGGCTACACCTTC,CASRVRSNYGYTF
.,TRBV4-2,TRBJ2-5,.,TGTGCCAGCAGCCAAGATCTTCCTAGCGGAGGGGGGGAGACCCAGTACTTC,CASSQDLPSGGGETQYF
.,TRBV19,TRBJ1-5,.,TGTGCCAGTAGTATTGGGGAGGGCAGGGTGGGTTATCAGCCCCAGCATTTT,CASSIGEGRVGYQPQHF
.,TRBV6-1,TRBJ2-2,.,TGTGCCACCCCCGGGACTTCGAACACCGGGGAGCTGTTTTTT,CATPGTSNTGELFF
TRBD1,TRBV30,TRBJ2-7,.,TGTGCCTGGAGTCCCCCAGATCGACAGGGGGCAAAGGACGAGCAGTACTTC,CAWSPPDRQGAKDEQYF
.,TRBV15,TRBJ1-5,.,TGTGCCACCAGCAGAGATATGGGTACAGATCAGCCCCAGCATTTT,CATSRDMGTDQPQHF
.,TRBV4-1,TRBJ2-1,.,TGCGCCAGCAGAGGACCGGGAGCTTACAATGAGCAGTTCTTC,CASRGPGAYNEQFF
TRBD1,TRBV4-1,TRBJ2-7,once,TGCGCCAGCAGCCGGGACAGCCTGAGCTCCTACGAGCAGTACTTC,CASSRDSLSSYEQYF
.,TRBV30,TRBJ1-1,.,TGTGCCTGGAGTGGACAACAGGTTTCCATGAACACTGAAGCTTTCTTT,CAWSGQQVSMNTEAFF
.,TRBV30,TRBJ1-1,.,TGTGCCTGGAGCCGTCCGGGGGTGACTGAAGCTTTCTTT,CAWSRPGVTEAFF
TRBD1,TRBV7-9,TRBJ1-1,.,TGTGCCAGCAGCTTACAAACAGGGGGGCTCACTGAAGCTTTCTTT,CASSLQTGGLTEAFF
TRBD2,TRBV4-3,TRBJ2-2,.,TGCGCCAGCAGCCAAGATTTCACTAGCGGGACGAACACCGGGGAGCTGTTTTTT,CASSQDFTSGTNTGELFF
TRBD2,TRBV6-1,TRBJ2-1,once,TGTGCCAGCAGGATGGGACTAGCGGCGTACAATGAGCAGTTCTTC,CASRMGLAAYNEQFF
TRBD1,TRBV11-2,TRBJ1-2,.,TGTGCCAGCAGCTTGGACAGGCTGAGCGGCTACACCTTC,CASSLDRLSGYTF